The present T cell receptor (beta chain) was sequenced within a study of T-cell reconstitution after alpha-beta-depleted transplantation in children. The TCRbeta library was prepared with unique molecular identifiers. TCRdb re-derived calls from the PCR reads in MiXCR, one entry per CDR3 protein. The sample carries around 210,000 distinct CDR3 sequences, roughly 7.1% recorded once. Losses at the gene ends were 0 bases for V and 6 bases for J; bases not matched to a gene: 12. CDR1 and CDR2 from the germline V gene are MGHRA and YSYEKL. The CDR3 covers 17 residues. Overall study results and limits: Newly made T cells mostly supplied T-cell counts and diversity one year after transplant. Where alpha-beta T cells came from about two months after transplant was reportedly several hundred expanded graft clones. After transplant, high TCRbeta diversity at day 60 in some patients arose from surviving recipient T cells and thymic progenitors.

This clonotype turned up a few times. Antigen: not known. This rearrangement joins TRBV4-1 to TRBJ1-2; 8 nucleotides align to TRBD1. The sequence was collected from a boy aged 2-9 years with acute lymphoblastic leukemia, due to receive a stem cell transplant. The sequenced sample was PBMCs, obtained before TCRalphabeta/CD19-depleted stem cell transplant. CDR3 in amino acids: CASSQERAGQETNGYTF. The DNA for the CDR3 is TGCGCCAGCAGCCAAGAACGTGCGGGACAGGAGACTAATGGCTACACCTTC.